This T cell receptor beta chain is drawn from a study of T cell repertoires in cytomegalovirus infection (dated by TCRdb to between 2018 and 2020). A note on the overall study: Donor HLA type was relevant to the analysis, because carriage of CMV infection together with the matching HLA type was indicated by public TCR beta signatures.

The instrument was an Illumina HiSeq 1500. The raw public data were reprocessed by TCRdb itself: fastp quality trimming at Q25, MiXCR clonotype calling, in-frame beta chains only. Merged by CDR3 protein, the rows form single entries marked with the most common genes and DNA. Recorded for this sample are under 800,000 distinct CDR3 sequences; approximately 24% of them occurred a single time. Jointly, the top ten make up under 8.5% of the sample. The CDR3 contains 15 residues, cysteine and phenylalanine counted. Just CDR3 DNA is preserved here, 45 bases in frame from base 1. V lost 7 bases and J lost 0 bases; the stretch between them is 12 bases long. According to the germline V gene, CDR1 reads MNHEY and CDR2 reads SVGEGT. Concerning this clonotype: Its antigen target is currently unknown. The record has no base qualities; no much larger clone is one base away.

Summary of the overall study and its limitations: Carriers of CMV infection plus the relevant HLA type were discriminated by the cumulative frequency of public TCR beta family members in the study cohort and in an independent 352-donor cohort. The ex vivo response was dominated by HLA-C-restricted CMV-specific TCR beta clonotypes, and the single most frequent clonotype in two of eight donors was supplied by these HLA-C-restricted clonotypes.

The source of this sequence is a human donor in good health (CMV status not recorded). Some clones in this sample may be carry-over from other donors' samples. Sequences were obtained from CD8+ T cells from PBMCs. The chain joins TRBV6-2 or TRBV6-3 to TRBJ2-2; TRBD2 is a weak D gene call, 6 bases matching. In nucleotides, the sequence is TGTGCCAGCATAAGGAGGGCCGCGAACACCGGGGAGCTGTTTTTT. The translation is CASIRRAANTGELFF.